These 18 T cell receptor beta chains were sequenced from one sample in a study of shared clonotypes between healthy human individuals (dated by TCRdb to 2020 to 2021). Library preparation used the immunoSEQ multiplex PCR assay. TCRdb obtained this table from immuneACCESS and retained in-frame rearrangements with V and J assigned. These tables miss some clones; where compared with another copy, unresolved V genes account for less than half of the shortfall, and the remainder is unexplained. In all, the sample holds under 600,000 clones, and roughly 95% of those were seen once. Of the sample, about 0.06% is held by the ten largest clones. Sample: naive CD4+ T cells sorted from blood. Reading the label with the study, this specimen's cell subset or site is: CD45RA+ positively selected. These receptors came from a woman in her 30s in good health.

V and J are TRBV6-1 and TRBJ1-4; D is perhaps TRBD1 (5 bases). The CDR3 sequence is 14 residues long. Trimming cost V 2 bases and J 5 bases, with 9 bases left between them. Germline CDR1 MNHNS, CDR2 SASEGT. CDR3 sequence: CASSESEGNEKLFF. The CDR3, as DNA: TGTGCCAGCAGTGAATCCGAGGGGAATGAAAAACTGTTTTTT.

This chain links TRBV19 with TRBJ2-7; TRBD2 is a possible D gene (5 bases). Germline V lookup: CDR1 LNHDA, CDR2 SQIVND (reference sequence). The V and J ends lost 3 bases and 6 bases respectively, with 18 bases between them. CDR3 length: 15 amino acids. The CDR3 region is CASSISVTTPAEQYF. The CDR3 nucleotides are TGTGCCAGTAGTATTTCTGTGACTACCCCCGCCGAGCAGTACTTC.

The gene calls are TRBV28 and TRBJ2-3; D is ambiguous. Germline-derived CDR1 and CDR2 are MDHEN and SYDVKM. V was cut by 1 base and J by 3 bases, with 14 bases left in between. This CDR3 is 16 amino acids long. Here the CDR3 reads CASSLFRRLMTDTQYF. CDR3 nucleotides: TGTGCCAGCAGTTTATTCAGGCGGCTAATGACAGATACGCAGTATTTT.

J is TRBJ2-7 and V is TRBV7-9; D not resolved. CDR3 size: 13 residues. Germline CDR1 reads SEHNR; CDR2 reads FQNEAQ (reference sequence). Deletions cut 0 bases from V and 4 bases from J, with 7 bases between. Written as DNA, the CDR3 is TGTGCCAGCAGCTTAGCGCTGGGGTACGAGCAGTACTTC. This sequence encodes CASSLALGYEQYF.

The chain couples TRBV11-2 to TRBJ2-7; D is unresolved. Germline V lookup: CDR1 SGHAT, CDR2 FQNNGV. V lost 5 bases to trimming and J lost 5 bases, with 19 bases between them. The CDR3 is 15 residues long. The CDR3 DNA sequence: TGTGCCAGCAGCCAAATCAGCTCCTCAACCCACGAGCAGTACTTC. It yields the protein CASSQISSSTHEQYF.

CDR3 region: CASSPLLADNEQFF. The CDR3 DNA reads as TGTGCCAGCTCACCGCTACTAGCGGACAATGAGCAGTTCTTC. V gene TRBV18 combines with J gene TRBJ2-1; 8 nucleotides line up with TRBD2. V gave up 3 bases and J gave up 5 bases; unmatched junction bases: 3. CDR3 length: 14 amino acids. From germline, CDR1 is KGHSH and CDR2 LQKENI.

Comment on this clone: Other nucleotide sequences in the sample specify the same CDR3. J is TRBJ1-1 and V is TRBV19; 7 bases match TRBD1. Trimming removed 3 bases from V and 3 bases from J; junction bases left unmatched: 1. CDR1 and CDR2 (germline): LNHDA, SQIVND (reference sequence). The CDR3 consists of 13 residues. The CDR3 reads CASSIDRDTEAFF. CDR3 coding DNA: TGTGCCAGTAGTATCGACAGGGACACTGAAGCTTTCTTT.

The rearrangement uses TRBV9 and TRBJ1-1, with D hard to call. Germline assignment: CDR1 SGDLS and CDR2 YYNGEE. The ends were cut back, 4 bases at V and 0 bases at J, with 7 bases in the middle. This CDR3 has 13 residues. CDR3 residues: CASSLNMNTEAFF. CDR3 DNA: TGTGCCAGCAGCTTAAACATGAACACTGAAGCTTTCTTT.

The chain joins TRBV9 to TRBJ2-2; tentative D call: TRBD1 (6 bases). V shed 0 bases and J shed 1 base, with 10 bases lying between them. The CDR3 has 16 residues. CDR1 SGDLS and CDR2 YYNGEE come from the germline V gene. The chain's CDR3 is CASSVDRTVNTGELFF. The CDR3 DNA sequence: TGTGCCAGCAGCGTAGATAGGACAGTGAACACCGGGGAGCTGTTTTTT.

The rearrangement joins TRBV2 to TRBJ1-5, with no clear D. Trimming cost V 8 bases and J 0 bases, with 11 bases left between them. There are 14 residues in the CDR3. The germline gives CDR1 SNHLY, CDR2 FYNNEI. This CDR3 is CASGYLNSNQPQHF. In DNA form, the CDR3 reads TGTGCCAGCGGGTACCTCAATAGCAATCAGCCCCAGCATTTT.

The count of this clone is one. The chain couples TRBV5-1 to TRBJ2-1; D is undetermined. There are 15 residues in the CDR3. CDR1 is SGHRS and CDR2 is YFSETQ in the germline V gene. Trimming took 2 bases from V and 5 from J, leaving 14 bases between them. CDR3: CASSFDYNGHNEQFF. In DNA, the CDR3 is TGCGCCAGCAGCTTTGATTATAATGGCCACAATGAGCAGTTCTTC.

The rearrangement joins TRBV18 to TRBJ2-1; TRBD1 agrees at 9 bases. Germline loops: CDR1 KGHSH, CDR2 LQKENI. V dropped 4 bases and J dropped 9; count of bases not matched to a gene: 10. There are 15 residues in the CDR3. The CDR3 spells CASSQTGGSGGEQFF. The CDR3 DNA is TGTGCCAGCTCACAAACAGGGGGCTCCGGGGGTGAGCAGTTCTTC.

The chain carries TRBV7-8 and TRBJ2-1; 8 bases line up with TRBD2. The CDR3 spans 19 residues. Germline V gives CDR1 SGHVS, CDR2 FQNEAQ. Losses at the gene ends were 2 bases for V and 6 bases for J; bases not matched to a gene: 18. CDR3 coding DNA: TGTGCCAGCAGCTTAACCCGACTAGCGCTAAGGGGAAGTATCAATGAGCAGTTCTTC. It specifies CASSLTRLALRGSINEQFF.

A remark on this clone: Additional DNA sequences in this sample encode the identical CDR3. The CDR3 DNA sequence: TGCAGCGTTGAAGTCGGGACTAGCGGGAGGGGTGAGCAGTTCTTC. Translated, it gives CSVEVGTSGRGEQFF. The chain joins TRBV29-1 to TRBJ2-1; the match to TRBD2 covers 16 bases. V trimming: 1 base; J trimming: 9 bases; junction bases outside the gene matches: 3. CDR1 is SQVTM and CDR2 is ANQGSEA in the germline V gene. The CDR3 is 15 residues long.

V is TRBV25-1 and J is TRBJ1-1; D remains unclear. Trimming cost V 1 base and J 8 bases, with 8 bases left between them. Germline V gene lookup returns CDR1 MGHDK and CDR2 SYGVNS. This CDR3 is 12 amino acids long. DNA for the CDR3: TGTGCCAGCAGTGAATTGGAGGGAGAAGCTTTCTTT. Its translation is CASSELEGEAFF. Together with reference TRBV25-1 and TRBJ1-1, the CDR3 gives the full variable domain: EADIYQTPRYLVIGTGKKITLECSQTMGHDKMYWYQQDPGMELHLIHYSYGVNSTEKGDLSSESTVSRIRTEHFPLTLESARPSHTSQYLCASSELEGEAFFGQGTRLTVV.

V gene TRBV5-5 combines with J gene TRBJ2-4; D uncertain. Trimming took off 0 bases at V and 0 bases at J, with 7 bases between the two ends. This CDR3 is built from 15 residues. CDR1 and CDR2 from the germline V gene are SGHKS and YYEKEE (reference sequence). The DNA for the CDR3 is TGTGCCAGCAGCTTGGATCCCGTAGCCAAAAACATTCAGTACTTC. Residues: CASSLDPVAKNIQYF.

The J gene is TRBJ2-5, the V gene TRBV7-6, with TRBD2 identical over 10 bases. The J call may be in error: the DNA end matches TRBJ2-7 better. The CDR3 extends over 16 amino acids. Germline assignment: CDR1 SGHVS and CDR2 FNYEAQ. CDR3 DNA sequence: TGTGCCAGCAGCGCCCGACTAGCGGGCCTCTCCTACGAGCAGTACTTC. Its protein is CASSARLAGLSYEQYF.

V and J are TRBV5-8 and TRBJ2-4; tentative D call: TRBD1 (6 bases). Trimming removed 4 bases at V and 0 bases at J, with 14 bases between. Germline V gene data show CDR1 as SGHTS and CDR2 as YDEGEE. The CDR3 loop spans 16 amino acids. CDR3 coding DNA: TGTGCCAGCAGCGCTCGACAGGCCCTAGCCAAAAACATTCAGTACTTC. Amino acids: CASSARQALAKNIQYF.